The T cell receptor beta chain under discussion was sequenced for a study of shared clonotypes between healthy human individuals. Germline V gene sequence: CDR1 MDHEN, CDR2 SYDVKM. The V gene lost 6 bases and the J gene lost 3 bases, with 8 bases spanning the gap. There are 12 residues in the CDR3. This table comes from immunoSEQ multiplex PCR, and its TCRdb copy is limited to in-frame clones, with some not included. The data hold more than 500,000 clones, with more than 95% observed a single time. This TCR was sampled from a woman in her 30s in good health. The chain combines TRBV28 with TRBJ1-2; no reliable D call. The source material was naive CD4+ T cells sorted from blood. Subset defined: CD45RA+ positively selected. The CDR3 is CASRLDYYGYTF. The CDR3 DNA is TGTGCCAGCAGGCTAGATTACTATGGCTACACCTTC.